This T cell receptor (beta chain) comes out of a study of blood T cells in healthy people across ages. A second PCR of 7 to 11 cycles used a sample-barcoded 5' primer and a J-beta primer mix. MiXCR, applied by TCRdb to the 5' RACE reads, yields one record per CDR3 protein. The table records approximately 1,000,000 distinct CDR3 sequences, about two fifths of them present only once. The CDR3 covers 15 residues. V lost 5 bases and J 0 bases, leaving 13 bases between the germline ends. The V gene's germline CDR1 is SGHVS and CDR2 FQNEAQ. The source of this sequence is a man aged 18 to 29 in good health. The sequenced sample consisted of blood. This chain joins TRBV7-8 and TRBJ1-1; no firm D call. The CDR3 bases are TGTGCCAGCAGCCCAGTATTCAGAATGAACACTGAAGCTTTCTTT. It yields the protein CASSPVFRMNTEAFF.